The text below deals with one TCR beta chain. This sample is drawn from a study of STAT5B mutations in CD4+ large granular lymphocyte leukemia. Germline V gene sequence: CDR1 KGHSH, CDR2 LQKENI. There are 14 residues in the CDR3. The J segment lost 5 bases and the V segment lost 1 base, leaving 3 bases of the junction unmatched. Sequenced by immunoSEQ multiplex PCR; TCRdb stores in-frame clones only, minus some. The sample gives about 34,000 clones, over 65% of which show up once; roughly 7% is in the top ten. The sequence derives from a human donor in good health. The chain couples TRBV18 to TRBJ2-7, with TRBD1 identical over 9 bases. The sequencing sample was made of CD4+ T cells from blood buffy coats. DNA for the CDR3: TGTGCCAGCTCACCACTCGGGACAGGGAACGAGCAGTACTTC. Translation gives CASSPLGTGNEQYF.